What follows are 8 T cell receptor beta chains derived from one specimen sequenced in a study of cytomegalovirus exposure and HLA in healthy donors. The primer mix had 60 Vbeta and 13 Jbeta primers. The table came from immunoSEQ multiplex PCR; TCRdb's copy has only in-frame clones and leaves some out. The sample carries some 190,000 clones, about 90% recorded once. Source material: PBMCs. Receptors were obtained from a young man in good health and CMV-seronegative.

As regards this clone: Germline and junction disagree at one end, which may indicate a read error. The rearrangement uses TRBV28 and TRBJ2-6, with a weak D call TRBD1 (5 bases). Per germline, CDR1 MDHEN and CDR2 SYDVKM. There are 14 residues in the CDR3. The CDR3 DNA follows: TGTGCCAGCAGCCCGAACTCTGGGGCCAACGGCCTGACTTTC. Translation gives CASSPNSGANGLTF.

This rearrangement joins TRBV5-4 to TRBJ2-1; 7 bases fit TRBD2. CDR1 and CDR2 (germline): SGHNT, YYREEE (reference sequence). The CDR3 has 13 amino acids. Trimming took 4 bases from V and 7 from J; bases not matched to a gene: 5. The CDR3 region is CASSTSGVNEQFF. The DNA for the CDR3 is TGTGCCAGCAGCACGAGCGGGGTTAATGAGCAGTTCTTC.

The genes are TRBV7-9 and TRBJ1-4; D is uncertain. V lost 3 bases and J 4 bases, leaving 12 bases between the germline ends. The CDR3 totals 15 residues. Germline V gene data show CDR1 as SEHNR and CDR2 as FQNEAQ (reference sequence). The CDR3 coding sequence is TGTGCCAGCAGCTTGGCGGGGATAAATAATGAAAAACTGTTTTTT. Translation gives CASSLAGINNEKLFF.

The chain recombines TRBV28 with TRBJ1-2; 9 nucleotides match TRBD1. The length of the CDR3 is 17 residues. Germline CDR1 reads MDHEN; CDR2 reads SYDVKM. The V gene end was trimmed by 2 bases and the J gene end by 2 bases; junction bases not matched to a gene: 9. The CDR3 spells CASSLRGGTGTNYGYTF. The CDR3 DNA reads TGTGCCAGCAGTTTAAGGGGGGGGACAGGGACGAACTATGGCTACACCTTC.

The chain links TRBV19 to TRBJ2-7; possibly TRBD2 for D (5 bases). The CDR3 contains 14 residues. The V end lost 5 bases, the J end lost 3 bases, and 14 bases lay between the germline ends. CDR1 is LNHDA and CDR2 is SQIVND in the germline V gene (reference sequence). The CDR3 nucleotides are TGTGCCAGTAGTCCTCTAACGGGAAACTACGAGCAGTACTTC. It encodes CASSPLTGNYEQYF.

This chain joins TRBV7-2 and TRBJ1-4, with D possibly being TRBD1 (5 bases). The V and J ends lost 4 bases and 12 bases respectively, with 21 bases between them. The germline V gene has CDR1 SGHTA and CDR2 FQGNSA. The CDR3 runs to 15 residues. The CDR3 DNA sequence: TGTGCCAGCAGCTCCGGGCCAGGTGGCCGGGGGGAACTGTTTTTT. Protein sequence: CASSSGPGGRGELFF.

J is TRBJ1-1 and V is TRBV15; 7 nucleotides match TRBD1. Germline V gene sequence: CDR1 LNHNV, CDR2 YYDKDF (reference sequence). V shed 7 bases and J 0 bases; nucleotides not matched to a gene: 8. CDR3 length equals 15 residues. The CDR3 DNA reads as TGTGCCACCAATTTTCCAGGGGGGATGAACACTGAAGCTTTCTTT. Its protein product is CATNFPGGMNTEAFF. Drawing the rest from reference TRBV15 and TRBJ1-1, the complete variable domain is DAMVIQNPRYQVTQFGKPVTLSCSQTLNHNVMYWYQQKSSQAPKLLFHYYDKDFNNEADTPDNFQSRRPNTSFCFLDIRSPGLGDTAMYLCATNFPGGMNTEAFFGQGTRLTVV.

This rearrangement joins TRBV27 to TRBJ2-1; D is perhaps TRBD1 (8 bases). The CDR3 consists of 14 residues. Germline CDR1 reads MNHEY; CDR2 reads SMNVEV (reference sequence). V lost 9 bases to trimming and J lost 4 bases, with 16 bases between them. CDR3 sequence reads: CASKTGGAYNEQFF. CDR3 in DNA: TGTGCCAGTAAAACAGGGGGGGCTTACAATGAGCAGTTCTTC.